This T cell receptor beta chain was sequenced for a study of Tregs in tolerant kidney transplant recipients. CD4+CD25+CD127- Tregs, CD4+CD25- non-Tregs, CD4 and CD8 cells were sorted. Thawed PBMCs were rested overnight at 37°C with roughly 200 IU/ml IL-2 before regulatory T cell sorting. Whole-study results and caveats: Tolerant patients' donor-specific Tregs expanded beyond overall Tregs, suggesting antigen-driven growth.

The CDR3 runs 17 residues. V was clipped by 7 bases and J by 4 bases; unmatched bases: 13. Germline-derived CDR1 and CDR2 are SGDLS and YYNGEE. In regard to this clone: Its antigen is currently unknown.

TCRdb's copy holds only in-frame clones and misses some; the assay was immunoSEQ multiplex PCR. Of about 64,000 clones in the sample, less than 98% were seen once. The rearrangement links TRBV9 to TRBJ2-3, with TRBD2 matching over 12 bases. The source was Tregs from blood, collected before the transplant. The sequence came from a human donor who received a combined kidney and bone marrow transplant. CDR3 residues: CASRPPGLAGRADTQYF. The CDR3 DNA is TGTGCCAGCCGACCGCCCGGACTAGCGGGGAGGGCAGATACGCAGTATTTT.